This T cell receptor beta chain was observed in a study of beta chain features in type 1 diabetes. Across the study: Healthy donors resembled patients in age, gender and cell yields. The study's findings and limits: In all four CD4+ subsets, TCRB CDR3 length was significantly, moderately reduced in type 1 diabetes.

Every sorted population was more than 98% pure. The investigators reverse transcribed all of the isolated RNA, so they sequenced expressed TCRB transcripts. Using immunoSEQ multiplex PCR, the repertoire was profiled, and TCRdb retains in-frame clones only, with some absent. The table records approximately 260,000 clones, 20% to 25% of them present only once. The V gene's germline CDR1 is KGHSH and CDR2 LQKENI. Trimming removed 2 bases from V and 6 bases from J, with 10 bases in between. CDR3 length: 14 residues. About this clone: Its antigen remains unknown.

The origin of this receptor is a young woman with type 1 diabetes. The gene calls are TRBV18 and TRBJ2-2, with D possibly matching TRBD2 (5 bases). The sample comprised naive CD4+ T cells from blood. The CDR3, as DNA: TGTGCCAGCTCACCAAGGACGGACTCCGGGGAGCTGTTTTTT. Translating it yields CASSPRTDSGELFF.